This entry concerns a single T cell receptor beta chain. TCRdb keeps only in-frame clones here, not all; method: immunoSEQ multiplex PCR. The table has under 110,000 clones, about 85% seen once. This sample stems from a study of blood T cell repertoires in COVID-19. Germline values: CDR1 GTSNPN, CDR2 SVGIG (reference sequence). The V gene lost 3 bases and the J gene lost 5 bases, with 17 bases spanning the gap. The CDR3 is 15 residues long. The sequence came from an older woman with active or convalescent COVID-19. The material sequenced was peripheral blood. V usage is TRBV30 and J usage is TRBJ1-5, with a possible D match to TRBD1 (5 bases). CDR3 nucleotide sequence: TGTGCCTGGAGAAACAGGAATGGGGTGTATCAGCCCCAGCATTTT. Translation gives CAWRNRNGVYQPQHF.